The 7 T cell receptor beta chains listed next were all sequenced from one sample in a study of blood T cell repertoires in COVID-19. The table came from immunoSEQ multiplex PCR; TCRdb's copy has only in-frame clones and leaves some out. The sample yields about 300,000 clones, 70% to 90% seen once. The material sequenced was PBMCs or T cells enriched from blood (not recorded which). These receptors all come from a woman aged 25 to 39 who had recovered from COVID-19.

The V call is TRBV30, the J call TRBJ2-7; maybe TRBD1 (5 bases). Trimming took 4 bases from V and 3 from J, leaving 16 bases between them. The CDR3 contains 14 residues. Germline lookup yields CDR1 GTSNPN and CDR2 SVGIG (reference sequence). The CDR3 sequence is CAWNKVAGNYEQYF. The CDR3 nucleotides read TGTGCCTGGAACAAAGTAGCAGGGAACTACGAGCAGTACTTC.

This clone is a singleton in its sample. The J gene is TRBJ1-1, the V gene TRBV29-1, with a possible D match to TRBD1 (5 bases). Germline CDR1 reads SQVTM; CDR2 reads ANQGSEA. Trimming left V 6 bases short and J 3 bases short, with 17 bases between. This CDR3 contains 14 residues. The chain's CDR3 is CSVAIISGHTEAFF. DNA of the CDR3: TGCAGCGTCGCCATCATTTCAGGGCACACTGAAGCTTTCTTT.

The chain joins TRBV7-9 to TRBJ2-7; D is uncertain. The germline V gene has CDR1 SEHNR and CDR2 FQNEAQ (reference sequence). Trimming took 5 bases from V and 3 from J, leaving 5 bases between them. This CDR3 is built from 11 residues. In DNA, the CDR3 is TGTGCCAGCAGCCCCAGCTACGAGCAGTACTTC. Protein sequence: CASSPSYEQYF.

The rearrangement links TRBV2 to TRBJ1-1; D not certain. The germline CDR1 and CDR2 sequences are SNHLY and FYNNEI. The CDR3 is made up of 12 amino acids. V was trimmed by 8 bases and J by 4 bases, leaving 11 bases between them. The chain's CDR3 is CASRFGITEAFF. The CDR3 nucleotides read TGTGCCAGCCGATTCGGGATCACTGAAGCTTTCTTT.

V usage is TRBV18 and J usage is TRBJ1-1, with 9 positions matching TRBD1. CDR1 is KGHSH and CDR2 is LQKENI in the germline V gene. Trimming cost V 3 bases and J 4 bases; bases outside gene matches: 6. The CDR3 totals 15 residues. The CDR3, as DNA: TGTGCCAGCTCACCGAGGACAGGGGAGGGCACTGAAGCTTTCTTT. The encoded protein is CASSPRTGEGTEAFF.

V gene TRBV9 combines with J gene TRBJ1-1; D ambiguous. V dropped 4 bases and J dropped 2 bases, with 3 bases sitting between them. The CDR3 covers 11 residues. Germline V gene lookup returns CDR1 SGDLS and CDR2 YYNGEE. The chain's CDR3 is CASSTNTEAFF. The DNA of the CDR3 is TGTGCCAGCAGCACAAACACTGAAGCTTTCTTT.

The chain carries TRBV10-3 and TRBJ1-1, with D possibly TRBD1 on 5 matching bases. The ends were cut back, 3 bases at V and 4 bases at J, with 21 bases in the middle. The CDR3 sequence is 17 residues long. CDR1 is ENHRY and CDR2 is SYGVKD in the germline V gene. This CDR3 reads CAISDNWGESGGTEAFF. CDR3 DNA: TGTGCCATCAGTGATAATTGGGGGGAGTCTGGTGGCACTGAAGCTTTCTTT.